This entry is about one T cell receptor beta chain. The repertoire was sequenced with immunoSEQ multiplex PCR; TCRdb's copy has only in-frame clones and lacks some. The data show some 100,000 clones, approximately 88% seen once. The entry originates in a study of T cell responses to AZD1222 COVID-19 vaccine. Germline-derived CDR1 and CDR2 are LNHDA and SQIVND (reference sequence). This CDR3 is 15 amino acids long. V gave up 5 bases and J gave up 4 bases; unmatched junction bases: 8. The receptor was isolated from an adult in good health. The sample here was peripheral blood, taken on day 0 of AZD1222 vaccination. This chain uses TRBV19 with TRBJ2-1, with 7 bases matching TRBD1. CDR3 sequence: CASSPRQGYYNEQFF. The CDR3 nucleotides are TGTGCCAGTAGTCCTCGACAGGGCTATTACAATGAGCAGTTCTTC.